The clone carrying this T cell receptor (beta chain) has only a few counts. The antigen remains undetermined. The data were taken from a study of naive and memory T cell subsets. Both TRBC1 and TRBC2 were covered by a beta constant-region primer of two equimolar oligonucleotides. Nested alpha and beta constant-region primers with the SP2 primer drove four PCR rounds on ligated cDNA. A single record per CDR3 protein comes from TCRdb applying MiXCR to the UMI-ligation and nested PCR reads. Counted here are fewer than 150,000 distinct CDR3 sequences, approximately 20% occurring once; the ten biggest clones make up about 0.57%. The V gene's germline CDR1 is MGHRA and CDR2 YSYEKL. The CDR3 has 15 residues. The trim removed 1 base at V and 2 bases at J, leaving 3 bases unmatched. The study, taken as a whole, reports: Especially in CD8 cells, naive repertoires contained a few larger clonotypes, possibly CD45RA-re-expressing memory cells.

The clonotype comes from a human donor in good health. The V and J genes are TRBV4-1 and TRBJ1-2; 8 bases are a match to TRBD1. The sequenced sample was naive CD8+ T cells from blood. DNA for the CDR3: TGCGCCAGCAGCCAAGTACAGGGGGTAAACTATGGCTACACCTTC. This gives the protein CASSQVQGVNYGYTF.